Detailed here is one TCR beta chain. CDR1 SEHNR and CDR2 FQNEAQ come from the germline V gene (reference sequence). This CDR3 has 18 residues. V lost 5 bases and J lost 0, with 23 bases in between. Per the original methods: Nucleated cell counts were estimated from reference gene primer amplification. TCRdb keeps only in-frame clones here, not all; method: immunoSEQ multiplex PCR. V and J calls plus clone size are reproduced from that table; the DNA served to infer D and trimming. The data contain roughly 430,000 clones, 88% of them singletons. This record belongs to a study of blood T cell repertoires in COVID-19.

The V call is TRBV7-9, the J call TRBJ2-7, with D possibly matching TRBD2 (6 bases). What was sequenced was PBMCs or T cells enriched from blood (not recorded which). The sequence was obtained from a woman aged 40 to 49 with acute COVID-19. CDR3 in DNA: TGTGCCAGCAGCCTGGTGGGGGGTCCGATATCGACCTCCTACGAGCAGTACTTC. Amino acid sequence: CASSLVGGPISTSYEQYF. The entire variable domain, with the rest obtained from reference TRBV7-9 and TRBJ2-7, is as follows: DTGVSQNPRHKITKRGQNVTFRCDPISEHNRLYWYRQTLGQGPEFLTYFQNEAQLEKSRLLSDRFSAERPKGSFSTLEIQRTEQGDSAMYLCASSLVGGPISTSYEQYFGPGTRLTVT.